This T cell receptor (beta chain) emerged from a study of human T cells and chemical hapten exposure. Looking at the study overall: An approximately 2 cm by approximately 2 cm inner upper arm patch received 2% DPC for sensitization.

The CDR3 sequence is 15 residues long. Germline V CDR1 and CDR2: MDHEN, SYDVKM. V was clipped by 7 bases and J by 2 bases; unmatched bases: 11. Using its own MiXCR run on the RACE reads, TCRdb lists one record per CDR3 protein. The profile shows a few hundred thousand distinct CDR3 sequences, roughly 4.8% of them singletons. This clonotype was observed many times. Time point reported: patch test 1, 2 weeks after DPC sensitization. The treatment was: therapeutic diphenylcyclopropenone sensitization with weekly scalp DPC. The V and J genes are TRBV28 and TRBJ2-7; 7 bases match TRBD2. Source: whole blood, taken in connection with sensitization to the hapten diphenylcyclopropenone (DPC). The TCR comes from a woman in her forties or fifties with alopecia areata. Some clones in this sample may be carry-over from other donors' samples. CDR3 residues: CASTQLGGGPYEQYF. The CDR3 region has the DNA TGTGCCAGCACCCAACTCGGGGGAGGGCCCTACGAGCAGTACTTC.